What follows are 6 T cell receptor beta chains derived from one specimen sequenced in a study of metastatic and nonmetastatic thyroid tumors (dated by TCRdb to between 2020 and 2021). The library relied on PCR. The sequencer was an Illumina HiSeq 4000. TCRdb reanalyzed the raw reads on its own, using fastp at Q25 for trimming and MiXCR for clone calling, and kept in-frame beta chains. The sample has approximately 35,000 clones on record, about a third of them singletons. Approximately 22% of the sample is taken by the ten largest. None of the patients had been given any treatment before thyroid surgery. Sequenced input: tumor tissue. The receptors were gathered from a female donor with papillary thyroid cancer or a benign thyroid nodule (not recorded which). Some clones in this sample may be carry-over from other donors' samples.

This chain uses TRBV24-1 with TRBJ2-2; the D is unclear. The germline V and J ends were trimmed by 2 bases and 4 bases, with 16 bases remaining between them. The CDR3 is 17 residues long. Germline CDR1 and CDR2: KGHDR and SFDVKD. The CDR3 DNA reads as TGTGCCACCAGTGATTGGTCCCCCGGGCCGAGCACCGGGGAGCTGTTTTTT. It yields the protein CATSDWSPGPSTGELFF.

This rearrangement joins TRBV6-1 to TRBJ1-1; TRBD1 is a possible D gene (6 bases). Trimming stripped 6 bases from V and 0 bases from J, with 17 bases between. CDR1 is MNHNS, CDR2 SASEGT, per germline. CDR3 size: 16 residues. CDR3 residues: CASRVDRNWVNTEAFF. Here the CDR3 DNA reads TGTGCCAGCAGGGTTGACAGGAATTGGGTGAACACTGAAGCTTTCTTT.

The chain recombines TRBV27 with TRBJ2-7; weak D call: TRBD2 (5 bases). Trimming took off 3 bases at V and 4 bases at J, with 13 bases between the two ends. The CDR3 is 14 residues long. The germline gives CDR1 MNHEY, CDR2 SMNVEV (reference sequence). The CDR3 DNA sequence: TGTGCCAGCAGTTTCGGGGTGAAAGCGTACGAGCAGTACTTC. Protein: CASSFGVKAYEQYF.

The chain uses TRBV27 and TRBJ2-2; 8 bases align to TRBD2. Germline lookup yields CDR1 MNHEY and CDR2 SMNVEV (reference sequence). The CDR3 contains 14 residues. V lost 5 bases to trimming and J lost 16 bases; unmatched junction nucleotides: 15. The CDR3, as DNA: TGTGCCAGCAGTATACAAACCGGGACTAGGTTTCGGTTTTTT. As protein: CASSIQTGTRFRFF.

This clone appeared a single time. The chain is built from TRBV3-1 and TRBJ2-2; 7 bases are shared with TRBD1. The germline gives CDR1 LGHDT, CDR2 YNNKEL (reference sequence). Unmatched junction bases numbered 6, after V lost 7 bases and J lost 1 base. CDR3 length: 15 amino acids. CDR3 amino acids: CASNPGGRNTGELFF. CDR3 bases: TGTGCCAGCAACCCAGGGGGACGGAACACCGGGGAGCTGTTTTTT.

This sequence joins TRBV28 and TRBJ1-2; D gene unclear. The CDR3 length is 14 residues. Trimming removed 0 bases from V and 7 bases from J, with 12 bases in between. CDR1 is MDHEN and CDR2 is SYDVKM in the germline V gene. The CDR3 region is CASSLWAGSPGYTF. Here the CDR3 DNA reads TGTGCCAGCAGTTTATGGGCGGGCTCCCCTGGCTACACCTTC.